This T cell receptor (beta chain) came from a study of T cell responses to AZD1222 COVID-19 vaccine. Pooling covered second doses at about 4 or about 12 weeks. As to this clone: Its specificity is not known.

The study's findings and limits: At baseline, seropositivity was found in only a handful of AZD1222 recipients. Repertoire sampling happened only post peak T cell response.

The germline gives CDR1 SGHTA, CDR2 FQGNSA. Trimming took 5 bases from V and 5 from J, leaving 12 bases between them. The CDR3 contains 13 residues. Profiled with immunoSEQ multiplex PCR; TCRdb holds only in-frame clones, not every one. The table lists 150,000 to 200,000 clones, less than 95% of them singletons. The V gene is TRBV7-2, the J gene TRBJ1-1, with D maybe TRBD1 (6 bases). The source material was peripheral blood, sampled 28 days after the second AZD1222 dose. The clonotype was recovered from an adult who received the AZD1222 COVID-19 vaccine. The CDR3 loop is CASSLKRGTEAFF. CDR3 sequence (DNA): TGTGCCAGCAGCCTGAAAAGGGGGACTGAAGCTTTCTTT.